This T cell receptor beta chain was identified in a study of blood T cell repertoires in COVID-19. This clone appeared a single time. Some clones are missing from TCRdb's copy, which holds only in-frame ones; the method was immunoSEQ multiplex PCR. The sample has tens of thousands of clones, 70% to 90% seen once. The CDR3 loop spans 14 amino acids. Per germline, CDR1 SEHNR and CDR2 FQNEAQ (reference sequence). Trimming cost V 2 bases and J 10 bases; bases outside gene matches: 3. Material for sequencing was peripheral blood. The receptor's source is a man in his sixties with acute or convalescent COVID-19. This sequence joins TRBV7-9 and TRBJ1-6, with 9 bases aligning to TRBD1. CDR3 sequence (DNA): TGTGCCAGCAGCTTAACAGGGGGCGCGTCACCCCTCCACTTT. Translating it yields CASSLTGGASPLHF.